These 14 T cell receptor beta chains were sequenced from one sample in a study of cytomegalovirus exposure and HLA in healthy donors. Both 60 Vbeta primers and 13 Jbeta primers went into the PCR. The method was immunoSEQ multiplex PCR; TCRdb's version includes in-frame clones alone and lacks a portion of them. The data contain over 65,000 clones, 60% to 80% of them seen just once; the ten biggest clones take up 2.5% to 4%. The sequenced sample consisted of PBMCs. These receptors originate from a middle-aged man in good health and CMV-seronegative.

This chain links TRBV4-2 with TRBJ1-5; TRBD1 agrees at 12 bases. After removal of 3 bases from V and 1 base from J, the junction contained 4 bases not matched to a gene. The V gene's germline CDR1 is LGHNA and CDR2 YNFKEQ. This CDR3 is built from 17 residues. CDR3 coding DNA: TGTGCCAGCAGCCACGGGACAGGGGGCATCAGCAATCAGCCCCAGCATTTT. Amino acids: CASSHGTGGISNQPQHF.

The V call is TRBV7-9, the J call TRBJ1-5, with D unresolved. The ends were cut back, 2 bases at V and 11 bases at J, with 13 bases in the middle. The CDR3 has 13 residues. Germline V gene lookup returns CDR1 SEHNR and CDR2 FQNEAQ (reference sequence). CDR3 region: CASSLPTRGTQHF. CDR3 DNA sequence: TGTGCCAGCAGCTTACCCACGCGAGGGACCCAGCATTTT.

The genes are TRBV5-1 and TRBJ2-1, with 12 bases aligning to TRBD2. Germline V gives CDR1 SGHRS, CDR2 YFSETQ. The CDR3 loop spans 16 amino acids. With 4 bases clipped from V and 8 bases from J, the junction kept 10 bases outside the gene matches. The CDR3 DNA follows: TGCGCCAGCAGCGCCCGGCCTAGCGGGGGGGGTCATGAGCAGTTCTTC. Its protein product is CASSARPSGGGHEQFF.

The chain links TRBV5-8 to TRBJ2-1; 7 bases agree with TRBD2. Germline V gene lookup returns CDR1 SGHTS and CDR2 YDEGEE. This CDR3 spans 15 amino acids. V shed 0 bases and J 5 bases; nucleotides not matched to a gene: 5. The CDR3 sequence: CASSLVLATHNEQFF. The CDR3, as DNA: TGTGCCAGCAGCTTGGTACTAGCGACGCACAATGAGCAGTTCTTC.

This clone was recorded only once. This chain uses TRBV5-1 with TRBJ2-3; 10 bases are shared with TRBD2. The CDR3 is 16 amino acids. With 4 bases clipped from V and 6 bases from J, the junction kept 11 bases outside the gene matches. Germline values: CDR1 SGHRS, CDR2 YFSETQ. In DNA, the CDR3 is TGCGCCAGCAGCCATGGTTTAGCGGGGGGTTTTGATACGCAGTATTTT. Translated: CASSHGLAGGFDTQYF.

The chain recombines TRBV27 with TRBJ2-3, with no clear D. Trimming removed 3 bases at V and 3 bases at J, with 10 bases between. The length of the CDR3 is 14 residues. The V gene's germline CDR1 is MNHEY and CDR2 SMNVEV (reference sequence). The CDR3 bases are TGTGCCAGCAGTTTTGGGCTTCCTACAGATACGCAGTATTTT. Its translation: CASSFGLPTDTQYF.

The rearrangement links TRBV4-3 to TRBJ1-4; TRBD1 might be the D (5 bases). From germline, CDR1 is LGHNA and CDR2 YSLEER. Trimming removed 1 base from V and 2 bases from J, with 11 bases in between. The CDR3 contains 16 residues. The CDR3 DNA follows: TGCGCCAGCAGCCAAGGGAGGGGTTTTACTAATGAAAAACTGTTTTTT. It codes for CASSQGRGFTNEKLFF.

The chain links TRBV5-1 to TRBJ2-1, with D tentatively TRBD1 (6 bases). CDR3 length: 15 amino acids. Germline assignment: CDR1 SGHRS and CDR2 YFSETQ. The germline V and J ends were trimmed by 1 base and 7 bases, with 15 bases remaining between them. The CDR3 nucleotides read TGCGCCAGCAGCTTGCGGACAGCCTCGGAGAATGAGCAGTTCTTC. Translating it yields CASSLRTASENEQFF.

V gene TRBV5-1 combines with J gene TRBJ2-4; the D gene is possibly TRBD2 (5 bases). V was shortened by 0 bases and J by 4 bases, with 14 bases between the two germline ends. The germline V gene encodes CDR1 SGHRS and CDR2 YFSETQ. CDR3 length equals 16 residues. Written as DNA, the CDR3 is TGCGCCAGCAGCTTGGCATGGGGAGTTAGAAAAAACATTCAGTACTTC. It codes for CASSLAWGVRKNIQYF.

The rearrangement uses TRBV19 and TRBJ1-1, with TRBD1 matching 12 bases. CDR3 size: 15 residues. CDR1 and CDR2 (germline): LNHDA, SQIVND (reference sequence). Trimming at V came to 10 bases and at J to 6 bases, leaving 12 bases not matched to a gene. The CDR3 region is CATAWGTGGGSEAFF. Written as DNA, the CDR3 is TGTGCCACCGCGTGGGGGACAGGGGGCGGTTCTGAAGCTTTCTTT.

The rearrangement links TRBV29-1 to TRBJ1-1, with D possibly matching TRBD1 (5 bases). Germline-derived CDR1 and CDR2 are SQVTM and ANQGSEA. The V and J ends lost 7 bases and 4 bases respectively, with 22 bases between them. The CDR3 consists of 15 residues. In nucleotides, the CDR3 is TGCAGCGCCACGACCGATGGAGGGGTAGGCACTGAAGCTTTCTTT. It is translated as CSATTDGGVGTEAFF.

V usage is TRBV6-1 and J usage is TRBJ1-1; perhaps TRBD1 as D (5 bases). V was shortened by 9 bases and J by 6 bases, with 20 bases between the two germline ends. The germline gives CDR1 MNHNS, CDR2 SASEGT. The CDR3 sequence is 14 residues long. The CDR3: CASQIRDFLAEAFF. CDR3 DNA sequence: TGTGCCAGTCAGATCCGGGACTTTTTAGCTGAAGCTTTCTTT.

The chain recombines TRBV7-2 with TRBJ1-6; TRBD1 matches 9 bases. The CDR3 runs to 17 residues. Germline trimming cut 6 bases from V and 4 bases from J; bases unmatched to any gene: 10. The V gene's germline CDR1 is SGHTA and CDR2 FQGNSA. CDR3 region: CASRDTGGGGYNSPLHF. The CDR3 bases are TGTGCCAGCAGGGACACAGGGGGCGGGGGATATAATTCACCCCTCCACTTT.

The gene calls are TRBV7-2 and TRBJ2-3; 11 nucleotides line up with TRBD2. Trimming cost V 0 bases and J 0 bases; bases outside gene matches: 17. Looked up from germline, CDR1 is SGHTA and CDR2 is FQGNSA. This CDR3 has 22 amino acids. The CDR3: CASSLAGPRGLAGGLSTDTQYF. The CDR3 DNA reads as TGTGCCAGCAGCTTAGCGGGCCCGCGCGGTCTAGCGGGGGGTTTGAGCACAGATACGCAGTATTTT.